This record looks at one T cell receptor beta chain sequence and its context. The data belong to a study of blood T cell repertoires in COVID-19. Turning to the study itself: Acute and convalescent COVID-19 specimens originated in the United States, Italy and Spain. From T cells, B-cell-depleted T cells, or PBMCs came the material, which was cDNA or gDNA.

In Seattle, patients joined the study during active infection and were tracked longitudinally. V was shortened by 7 bases and J by 4 bases, with 19 bases between the two germline ends. The CDR3 consists of 16 residues. Germline V gives CDR1 LNHDA, CDR2 SQIVND (reference sequence). Source study methods: Counts of nucleated cells, estimated from reference gene primer amplification, were obtained. TCRdb's table, derived via immunoSEQ multiplex PCR, lists solely in-frame clones and lacks some. That table supplies the V and J calls and clone size; D and trimming were determined from the DNA. The sample includes about 150,000 clones, more than 75% seen only once; the top ten take roughly 0.58%.

This clonotype originated in a man aged 60 to 75 with COVID-19, enrolled during active disease. Source material: peripheral blood. This sequence joins TRBV19 and TRBJ2-2; weak D call: TRBD1 (6 bases). The CDR3 here is CASIGGWGTSTGELFF. CDR3 bases: TGTGCCAGTATCGGTGGTTGGGGGACATCCACCGGGGAGCTGTTTTTT.